The next 7 T cell receptor beta chains were all read from a single sample in a study of cytomegalovirus exposure and HLA in healthy donors. Vbeta (60) and Jbeta (13) primers were used in the PCR. Assay: immunoSEQ multiplex PCR; the TCRdb copy retains only in-frame clones and omits some. The sample lists approximately 110,000 clones, more than 65% occurring once. Sequencing was carried out using PBMCs. The receptors come from a man aged 25-45 years in good health and CMV-seronegative.

This chain joins TRBV11-2 and TRBJ1-3; no clear D. V was clipped by 2 bases and J by 2 bases, with 10 bases between them. The germline V gene has CDR1 SGHAT and CDR2 FQNNGV. This CDR3 comprises 15 residues. The CDR3 spells CASSLHQAAGNTIYF. The CDR3 DNA is TGTGCCAGCAGCTTACATCAGGCAGCTGGAAACACCATATATTTT.

The CDR3 region has the DNA TGTGCCAGCAGCTTTCTACTAGCGGGAAACACCGGGGAGCTGTTTTTT. Protein: CASSFLLAGNTGELFF. The chain carries TRBV5-5 and TRBJ2-2; 10 bases align to TRBD2. CDR3 length equals 16 residues. J gave up 2 bases and V 2 bases, and 3 bases lay outside the gene matches. Germline CDR1 reads SGHKS; CDR2 reads YYEKEE (reference sequence).

This clone was detected a few times. This CDR3 is CASSYKGGQTNTEAFF. In DNA form, the CDR3 reads TGTGCCAGCAGTTACAAGGGCGGGCAGACGAACACTGAAGCTTTCTTT. The V and J genes are TRBV6-6 and TRBJ1-1; unclear D gene. V was pared by 2 bases and J by 1 base, with 14 bases between. The germline V gene encodes CDR1 MNHNY and CDR2 SVGAGI (reference sequence). CDR3 size: 16 residues.

The chain links TRBV6-1 to TRBJ1-5, with a possible D match to TRBD1 (6 bases). Germline-derived CDR1 and CDR2 are MNHNS and SASEGT. The CDR3 contains 15 residues. With 5 bases removed from V and 1 base from J, the gap between germline ends came to 12 bases. Here the CDR3 reads CASSQPGGSNQPQHF. CDR3 bases: TGTGCCAGCAGTCAGCCGGGGGGCAGCAATCAGCCCCAGCATTTT.

V gene TRBV21-1 combines with J gene TRBJ1-1; the table's D call of TRBD1 was not tested on the DNA. TRBV21-1 is a documented pseudogene. The CDR3 totals 15 residues. The CDR3 region has the DNA TGTGCCAGCAGCAAGACAGGGGGCATGAACACTGAAGCTTTCTTT. Its protein product is CASSKTGGMNTEAFF.

The chain uses TRBV28 and TRBJ2-7; 14 bases are shared with TRBD2. The J segment lost 6 bases and the V segment lost 3 bases, leaving 10 bases of the junction unmatched. The CDR3 extends over 17 amino acids. From germline, CDR1 is MDHEN and CDR2 SYDVKM. The CDR3 nucleotides are TGTGCCAGCAGTTTCTCAGGACTAGCGGGAGGAAGGACCGAGCAGTACTTC. This sequence encodes CASSFSGLAGGRTEQYF. Looking up the rest from reference TRBV28 and TRBJ2-7 gives the full variable domain: DVKVTQSSRYLVKRTGEKVFLECVQDMDHENMFWYRQDPGLGLRLIYFSYDVKMKEKGDIPEGYSVSREKKERFSLILESASTNQTSMYLCASSFSGLAGGRTEQYFGPGTRLTVT.

The J gene is TRBJ2-1, the V gene TRBV15; 11 bases line up with TRBD2. CDR1 and CDR2 from the germline V gene are LNHNV and YYDKDF (reference sequence). This CDR3 has 17 amino acids. V gave up 0 bases and J gave up 7 bases; unmatched junction bases: 8. This chain's CDR3 is CATSRDATSGSLNEQFF. The CDR3 coding sequence is TGTGCCACCAGCAGAGATGCTACTAGCGGGAGCTTAAATGAGCAGTTCTTC.